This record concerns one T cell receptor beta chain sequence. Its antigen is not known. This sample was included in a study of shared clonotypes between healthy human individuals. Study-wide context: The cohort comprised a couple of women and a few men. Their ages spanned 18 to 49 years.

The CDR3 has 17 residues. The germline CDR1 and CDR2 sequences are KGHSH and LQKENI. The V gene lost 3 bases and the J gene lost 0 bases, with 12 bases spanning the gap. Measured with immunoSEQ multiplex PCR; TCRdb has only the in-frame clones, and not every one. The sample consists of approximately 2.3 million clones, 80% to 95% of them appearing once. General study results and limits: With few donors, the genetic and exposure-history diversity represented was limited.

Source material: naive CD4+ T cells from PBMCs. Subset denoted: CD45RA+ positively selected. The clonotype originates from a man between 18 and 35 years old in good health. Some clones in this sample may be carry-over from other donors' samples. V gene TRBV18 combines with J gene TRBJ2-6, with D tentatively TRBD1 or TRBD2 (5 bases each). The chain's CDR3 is CASSPSADISGANVLTF. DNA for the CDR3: TGTGCCAGCTCACCTAGCGCGGACATCTCTGGGGCCAACGTCCTGACTTTC.